This T cell receptor (beta chain) comes out of a study of Graves' ophthalmopathy and Graves' hyperthyroidism. The study amplified TCR beta CDR3 regions using RNA transcripts. First-round RT-PCR used HTBI primers; second-round multiplex PCR followed. TCRdb re-called the multiplex PCR reads through MiXCR, storing one row per CDR3 protein. The sample lists more than 300,000 distinct CDR3 sequences; 15% were seen once. This clonotype came up many times. Germline values: CDR1 LNHNV, CDR2 YYDKDF (reference sequence). Trimming took off 9 bases at V and 2 bases at J, with 17 bases between the two ends. The CDR3 is 15 amino acids.

This TCR came from a woman aged 18-29 years with stable Graves' hyperthyroidism. The chain is built from TRBV15 and TRBJ1-5, with D perhaps TRBD1 (5 bases). The material sequenced was peripheral blood. Written as DNA, the CDR3 is TGTGCCACGGGGGGTTTAGAGGGAGGCAATCAGCCCCAGCATTTT. Translated, it gives CATGGLEGGNQPQHF.